These T cell receptor beta chains were read from a single sample in a study of T cells in Graves' hyperthyroidism and ophthalmopathy. TCRdb independently ran MiXCR on the multiplex PCR reads; one entry per CDR3 protein. The sample yields about 740,000 distinct CDR3 sequences, about 15% seen once. Sequencing was performed on blood. All receptors derive from a woman aged 18-29 years with Graves' hyperthyroidism. CDR3s leave out the opening cysteine and the closing phenylalanine or tryptophan.

CDR3aa	v_gene	j_gene
ASSWTSLPTYEQY	TRBV5-8	TRBJ2-7
SARDRRGVLGYT	TRBV20-1	TRBJ1-2
ASSDRTSGSETQY	TRBV9	TRBJ2-5
ASSLATVMNTEAL	TRBV28	TRBJ1-1
ASSLETGWYTEAF	TRBV5-6	TRBJ1-1
SVGNSGNQPQH	TRBV29-1	TRBJ1-5
ASSSKDNEQF	TRBV28	TRBJ2-1
ASSLPDAPY	TRBV5-1	TRBJ2-5
ASSQGLNEKLF	TRBV18	TRBJ1-4
AWSLGADTQY	TRBV30	TRBJ2-3
ASSSHPIDYGYT	TRBV12-3/TRBV12-4	TRBJ1-2
ASSLGRGLGTEAF	TRBV7-9	TRBJ1-1
ASSWTDRGNYGYT	TRBV6-1	TRBJ1-2
ASTLKGRHEQF	TRBV12-3/TRBV12-4	TRBJ2-1
AWRTGQTGELF	TRBV30	TRBJ2-2
SARWRGRANTGELF	TRBV20-1	TRBJ2-2
ASSPLRGNTGELF	TRBV11-2	TRBJ2-2
ASRAPGLAGADWYNEQF	TRBV6-1	TRBJ2-1
ATSREDGIEKLF	TRBV15	TRBJ1-4
ATGRWGSGNQPQH	TRBV19	TRBJ1-5
ASSLVSGYEGNTEAF	TRBV13	TRBJ1-1
ASSNNRFPRDTGELF	TRBV12-3/TRBV12-4	TRBJ2-2
ASSLAQGAGQPQH	TRBV11-2	TRBJ1-5
ASSPSARVGYGYT	TRBV7-9	TRBJ1-2
ASSPSAGLQETQY	TRBV18	TRBJ2-5
ASSPGGTSGRVEQF	TRBV7-8	TRBJ2-1
ASTLGRGFIGTSGIVNEQF	TRBV6-1	TRBJ2-1
ASSASSGRSYNEQF	TRBV9	TRBJ2-1
ASSLGQGASTEAF	TRBV7-9	TRBJ1-1
ASSLPGHEQY	TRBV7-8	TRBJ2-7
ASSQDRGMNTEAF	TRBV3-1	TRBJ1-1
ACFLAGGSSYNEQF	TRBV2	TRBJ2-1
ASSTFGPSGEQY	TRBV7-2	TRBJ2-7
ASTSTPDGNQPQH	TRBV19	TRBJ1-5
ASSDASGGGATDTQY	TRBV2	TRBJ2-3
ASSFSVNDSTDTQY	TRBV5-1	TRBJ2-3
SAREGDWMETQY	TRBV20-1	TRBJ2-5
ASSLRWDSNSNQPQH	TRBV7-2	TRBJ1-5
SARAGALQF	TRBV20-1	TRBJ2-1
ASSSLAAGYYEQY	TRBV7-9	TRBJ2-7
ASSPSSGMNTEAF	TRBV7-2	TRBJ1-1
ASSFPSGTEAF	TRBV5-1	TRBJ1-1